This TCR beta chain was found in a study of neoadjuvant nivolumab and ipilimumab in lung cancer. Study-wide background: Nivolumab 3 mg/kg was given days 1, 15 and 29, plus ipilimumab 1 mg/kg day 1 in combination. General study points: Blood richness before therapy tracked richness in tumors resected after neoadjuvant therapy. Only two of four nivolumab-treated tumors gained richness and clonality by surgery. Compared with tumor-adjacent uninvolved lung, resected tumors showed greater richness and clonality.

Turning to this clone: The antigen is not known.

The protocol was immunoSEQ multiplex PCR, while the TCRdb copy is restricted to in-frame clones and leaves out a portion. The sample has approximately 17,000 clones, around 76% seen once. With V trimmed by 5 bases and J by 8 bases, 16 bases remained unmatched. Germline V gene data show CDR1 as LNHDA and CDR2 as SQIVND (reference sequence). The CDR3 runs to 17 residues. The chain carries TRBV19 and TRBJ1-4; 8 positions match TRBD1. The clonotype comes from an adult with non-small cell lung cancer. The sequencing here drew on tumor tissue, taken after neoadjuvant nivolumab, alone or with ipilimumab, at or shortly before surgery. The CDR3 coding sequence is TGTGCCAGTAGTGCGGCAGGGGGCGCGTTAGGGCGGGAAAAACTGTTTTTT. It translates to CASSAAGGALGREKLFF. The whole variable domain, remainder taken from reference TRBV19 and TRBJ1-4, is DGGITQSPKYLFRKEGQNVTLSCEQNLNHDAMYWYRQDPGQGLRLIYYSQIVNDFQKGDIAEGYSVSREKKESFPLTVTSAQKNPTAFYLCASSAAGGALGREKLFFGSGTQLSVL.